This TCR beta chain was documented in a study of shared clonotypes between healthy human individuals. Study in general: Aged between 18 and 49, the donors were a couple of women and a few men. Each donor's CD4 naive and CD4 memory cells filled three plates apiece, CD8 naive two, and CD8 memory one. Study-wide points: Depth of sequencing was expected to influence donor clonotype sharing.

V shed 7 bases, J shed 6 bases, and the junction held 8 bases outside the gene matches. This CDR3 region has 14 residues. Germline CDR1 reads SGHTA; CDR2 reads FQGTGA. Details on this clone: Its antigen is as yet unknown.

Some clones are missing from TCRdb's copy, which holds only in-frame ones; the method was immunoSEQ multiplex PCR. The top ten clones hold roughly 1.8% of a sample with almost 750,000 clones, 72% of them seen once. This clonotype originated in a woman aged 25 to 39 in good health. Sequencing was done on a sample of memory CD4+ T cells sorted from blood. The subset denotes: CD45RA-negative fraction. V gene TRBV7-3 combines with J gene TRBJ2-7; 11 bases match TRBD2. The CDR3 loop is CASTTELAGGEQYF. The CDR3 DNA reads as TGTGCCAGCACCACGGAGCTAGCGGGAGGCGAGCAGTACTTC.